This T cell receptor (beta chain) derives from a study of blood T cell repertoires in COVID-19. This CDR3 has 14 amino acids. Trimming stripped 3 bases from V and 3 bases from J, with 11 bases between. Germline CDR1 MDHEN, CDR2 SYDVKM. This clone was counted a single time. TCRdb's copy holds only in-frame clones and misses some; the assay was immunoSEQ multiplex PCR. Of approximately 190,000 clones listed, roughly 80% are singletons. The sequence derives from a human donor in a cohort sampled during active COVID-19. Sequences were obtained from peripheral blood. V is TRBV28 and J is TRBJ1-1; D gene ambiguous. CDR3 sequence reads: CASSFGGRYTEAFF. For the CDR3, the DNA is TGTGCCAGCAGTTTTGGAGGGCGTTACACTGAAGCTTTCTTT.